Below, one T cell receptor beta chain is given with its context. Its antigen is still unknown. TCR beta CDR3 regions were amplified from RNA transcripts. During a first-round RT-PCR of the TCR CDR3, the HTBI primer set was used. Each CDR3 protein gets one entry after TCRdb re-called the multiplex PCR reads with MiXCR. Here the sample spans a few hundred thousand distinct CDR3 sequences, about 15% being singletons. The entry originates in a study of T cells in Graves' hyperthyroidism and ophthalmopathy. General study results and limits: Expanded thyroid clonotypes (above 0.001) were mostly also found in blood.

A lack of ophthalmopathy progression within 18 months defined stable Graves' hyperthyroidism. The source of the PBMCs was 8.5 to 10 ml of fresh peripheral blood. The CDR3 contains 14 residues. Germline CDR1 and CDR2: LGHNA and YNFKEQ. V shed 3 bases and J shed 5 bases, with 10 bases lying between them. The rearrangement joins TRBV4-2 to TRBJ2-2; D gene ambiguous. The clonotype was recovered from a woman aged 25 to 39 with Graves' hyperthyroidism. The sequenced material came from blood. The CDR3 loop is CASSHRPWTGELFF. In DNA, the CDR3 is TGTGCCAGCAGCCACCGTCCGTGGACCGGGGAGCTGTTTTTT.